This T cell receptor beta chain was documented in a study of cytomegalovirus exposure and HLA in healthy donors. PCR employed 60 Vbeta and 13 Jbeta primers. Method: immunoSEQ multiplex PCR; TCRdb's copy keeps in-frame clones and lacks some. The sample lists some 160,000 clones; roughly 9.4% were seen once. The CDR3 is 15 amino acids. The germline CDR1 and CDR2 sequences are MNHNY and SVGAGI (reference sequence). This clone appeared a few times. Relative to the germline gene, one junction end is altered; a read error may explain this. The clonotype comes from a male donor in good health and CMV-seronegative. Sequencing used PBMCs. The rearrangement joins TRBV6-6 to TRBJ1-4; 7 positions match TRBD1. CDR3 in DNA: TGTGCCGGCAGTTTCTCCCTAGGGGGCGGCGAAAAACTGTTTTTT. Its translation: CAGSFSLGGGEKLFF.